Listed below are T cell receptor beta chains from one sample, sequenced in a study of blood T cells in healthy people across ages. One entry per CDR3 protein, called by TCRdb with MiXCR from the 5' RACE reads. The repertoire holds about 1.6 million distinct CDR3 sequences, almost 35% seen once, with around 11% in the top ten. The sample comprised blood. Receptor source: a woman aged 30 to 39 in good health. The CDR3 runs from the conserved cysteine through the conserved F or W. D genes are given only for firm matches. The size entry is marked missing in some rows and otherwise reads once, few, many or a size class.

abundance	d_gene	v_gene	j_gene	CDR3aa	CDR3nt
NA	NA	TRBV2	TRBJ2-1	CASSDYNEPFF	TGTGCCAGCAGCGACTACAATGAGCCGTTCTTC
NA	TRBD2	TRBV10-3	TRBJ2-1	CATRTSGELNEQFF	TGTGCCACGAGGACTAGCGGGGAATTGAATGAGCAGTTCTTC
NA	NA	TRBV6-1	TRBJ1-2	CASSERATGGYTF	TGTGCCAGCAGTGAGCGGGCCACGGGCGGCTACACCTTC
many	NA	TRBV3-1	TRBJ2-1	CASEGGVFYNEQFF	TGTGCCAGCGAGGGGGGCGTGTTCTACAATGAGCAGTTCTTC
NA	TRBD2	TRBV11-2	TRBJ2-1	CASSLGLAGNPKEKFF	TGTGCCAGCAGCTTAGGACTAGCGGGCAACCCAAAGGAAAAGTTCTTC
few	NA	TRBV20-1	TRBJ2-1	CSARDPWYNEQFF	TGCAGTGCTAGAGATCCTTGGTACAATGAGCAGTTCTTC
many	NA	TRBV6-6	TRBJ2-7	CASNSLDRAPYEQYF	TGTGCCAGCAATTCCTTGGACAGAGCCCCCTACGAGCAGTACTTC
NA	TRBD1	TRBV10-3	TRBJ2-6	CAISFGTGGTGANVLTF	TGTGCCATCAGTTTCGGGACAGGGGGCACTGGGGCCAACGTCCTGACTTTC
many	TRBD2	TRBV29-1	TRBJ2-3	CSVVGVLAEKRSTDTQYF	TGCAGCGTTGTGGGGGTGCTAGCGGAAAAGAGGAGCACAGATACGCAGTATTTT
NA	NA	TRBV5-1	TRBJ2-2	CASSIRETNTGELFF	TGCGCCAGCAGTATCCGCGAGACCAACACCGGGGAGCTGTTTTTT
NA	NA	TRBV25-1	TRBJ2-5	CASSEGARGVLQETQYF	TGTGCCAGCAGTGAGGGGGCGAGAGGGGTTTTACAAGAGACCCAGTACTTC
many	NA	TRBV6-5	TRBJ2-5	CASSTLAGAETQYF	TGTGCCAGCAGTACCCTGGCAGGGGCCGAGACCCAGTACTTC
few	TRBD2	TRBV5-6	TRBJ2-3	CASSGTGTSADTQYF	TGTGCCAGCAGCGGGACCGGGACTAGTGCAGATACGCAGTATTTT
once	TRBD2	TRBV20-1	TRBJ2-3	CSTRERGTVGMDTQYF	TGCAGTACTAGAGAGCGGGGGACGGTGGGCATGGATACGCAGTATTTT
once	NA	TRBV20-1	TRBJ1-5	CSARGLWSNQSQHF	TGCAGTGCTAGAGGGCTATGGAGCAATCAGTCCCAGCATTTT
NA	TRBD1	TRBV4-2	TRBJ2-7	CASSQEGGQGAYEQYF	TGTGCCAGCAGCCAAGAAGGGGGACAGGGCGCCTACGAGCAGTACTTC
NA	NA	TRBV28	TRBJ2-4	CASSRRARNIQYF	TGTGCCAGCAGCCGTCGGGCGAGAAACATTCAGTACTTC
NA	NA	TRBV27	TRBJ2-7	CASSLSAAWDEQYF	TGTGCCAGCAGTTTATCGGCGGCCTGGGACGAGCAGTACTTC
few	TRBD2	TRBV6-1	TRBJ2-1	CASTSGWGSGTSGRGNEQFF	TGTGCCAGCACCTCCGGGTGGGGATCCGGGACTAGCGGGAGGGGTAATGAGCAGTTCTTC
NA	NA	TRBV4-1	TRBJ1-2	CASSQDVVPAGGYTF	TGCGCCAGCAGCCAAGACGTGGTACCAGCTGGTGGCTACACCTTC
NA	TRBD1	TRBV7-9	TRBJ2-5	CASSPQTGGETQYF	TGTGCCAGCAGCCCACAGACAGGGGGGGAGACCCAGTACTTC
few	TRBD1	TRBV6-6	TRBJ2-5	CASSMTLDRAQETQYF	TGTGCCAGCAGTATGACTCTGGACAGGGCGCAAGAGACCCAGTACTTC
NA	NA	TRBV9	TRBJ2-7	CASSVWDTPYEQYF	TGTGCCAGCAGCGTTTGGGACACCCCCTACGAGCAGTACTTC
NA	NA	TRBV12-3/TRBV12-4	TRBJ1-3	CASGRKENTIYF	TGTGCCAGCGGTCGAAAGGAAAACACCATATATTTT
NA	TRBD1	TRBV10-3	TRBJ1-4	CAISDNTRTGNGKLFF	TGTGCCATCAGTGATAACACCAGGACAGGGAATGGAAAACTGTTTTTT
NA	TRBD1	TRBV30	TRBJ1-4	CAWETGRNEKLFF	TGTGCCTGGGAGACAGGGCGTAATGAAAAACTGTTTTTT
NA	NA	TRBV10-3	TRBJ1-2	CAISDSVGGYTF	TGTGCCATCAGTGACAGCGTCGGTGGCTACACCTTC
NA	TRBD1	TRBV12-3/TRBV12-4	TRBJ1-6	CASRLTGGNSPLHF	TGTGCCAGCAGATTGACAGGGGGTAATTCACCCCTCCACTTT
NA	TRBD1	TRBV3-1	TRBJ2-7	CASTYTGQGRYEQYF	TGTGCCAGCACCTACACGGGACAGGGACGTTACGAGCAGTACTTC
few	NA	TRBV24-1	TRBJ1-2	CATSTGIGGYTF	TGTGCCACCAGTACGGGGATAGGTGGCTACACCTTC
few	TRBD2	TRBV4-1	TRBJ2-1	CASSQPTAGLAGTLFF	TGCGCCAGCAGCCAGCCGACTGCGGGACTAGCGGGGACGTTGTTCTTC
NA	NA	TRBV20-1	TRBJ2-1	CSAGDRGEQFF	TGCAGTGCTGGTGATCGGGGTGAGCAGTTCTTC
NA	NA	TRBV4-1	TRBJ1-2	CTSSQVQRNYGYTF	TGCACCAGCAGCCAAGTACAGCGTAACTATGGCTACACCTTC
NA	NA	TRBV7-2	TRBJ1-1	CASRPRRAWNAEAFF	TGTGCCAGCAGACCTAGACGGGCGTGGAACGCTGAAGCTTTCTTT
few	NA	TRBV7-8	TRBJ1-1	CASSYQDTEAFF	TGTGCCAGCAGCTACCAGGACACTGAAGCTTTCTTT
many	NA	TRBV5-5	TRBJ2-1	CASSLDHNSPGNEQFF	TGTGCCAGCAGCTTGGACCACAACTCTCCCGGCAATGAGCAGTTCTTC
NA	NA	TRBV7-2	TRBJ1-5	CASSLAPGASQPQHF	TGTGCCAGCAGCTTAGCTCCGGGAGCGAGTCAGCCCCAGCATTTT
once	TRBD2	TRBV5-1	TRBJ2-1	CASSLRAGEMDEQFF	TGCGCCAGCAGCTTGCGTGCGGGGGAGATGGATGAGCAGTTCTTC
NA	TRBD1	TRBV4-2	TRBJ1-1	CASTFLDRGTRNTEAFF	TGTGCCAGCACGTTTTTGGACAGGGGGACGAGGAACACTGAAGCTTTCTTT
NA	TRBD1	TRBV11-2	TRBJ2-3	CASSLVGRGRTDTQYF	TGTGCCAGCAGCTTAGTAGGCAGGGGGCGCACAGATACGCAGTATTTT
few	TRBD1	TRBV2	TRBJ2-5	CASRKGTGVGEQYF	TGTGCCAGCAGAAAGGGGACAGGGGTGGGAGAGCAGTACTTC
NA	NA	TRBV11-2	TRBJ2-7	CASSLGAVGAREQYF	TGTGCCAGCAGCTTAGGGGCCGTGGGAGCCCGCGAGCAGTACTTC
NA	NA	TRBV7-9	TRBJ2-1	CASSLRRGPSEQFF	TGTGCCAGCAGCTTAAGGCGGGGCCCTAGTGAGCAGTTCTTC
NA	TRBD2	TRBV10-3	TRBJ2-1	CAISDPGTRYNERFF	TGTGCCATCAGTGACCCCGGGACTAGGTACAATGAGCGGTTCTTC
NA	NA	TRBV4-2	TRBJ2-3	CASSQYPQGSITDTQYF	TGTGCCAGCAGCCAATATCCGCAGGGGTCGATCACAGATACGCAGTATTTT
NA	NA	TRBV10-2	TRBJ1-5	CASSPTGRPNQPQHF	TGCGCCAGCAGTCCGACCGGGAGACCTAATCAGCCCCAGCATTTT